This TCR beta chain comes out of a study of T cells expressing NK-cell markers (TCRdb year 2020). Some background on the complete study: TCR beta-chain repertoires were profiled in sorted CD3+CD56+NKG2C+, CD3+CD56+NKG2C- and CD3+CD56-NKG2C+ T-cell subsets from about 8 donors. Randomly selected healthy volunteers, three men and five women, were used as the eight sequenced donors. Of the eight sequenced donors, seven were found to be HCMV-seropositive and one was found to be HCMV-seronegative. Sequencing of the libraries produced 2 x 150 bp reads on Illumina HiSeq 2000/2500, MiSeq or NextSeq. Study-wide conclusions, independent of this receptor: It remained unclear whether the expanded NKG2C-expressing T cell clones were specific for HCMV antigens. Those dominant clonotypes were again the most abundant among CD3+CD56-NKG2C+ cells in a handful of donors, at about 25-60.1%. In six donors, the dominant CD3+CD56+NKG2C+ clonotypes ranked among the top 10 CD8+ clonotypes, making up about 1.0-7.5% of CD8+ T cells.

A commercial ELISA kit detecting HCMV-specific IgG in serum was used to determine HCMV serostatus. Peripheral blood mononuclear cells were isolated from blood by Ficoll density gradient centrifugation. TCRdb names Illumina HiSeq 2000 as the instrument used. TCR beta cDNA libraries were made by 5'RACE template switching that added a universal primer site and unique molecular identifiers. cDNA synthesis was primed from the TCR beta constant segment, followed by two successive PCR amplification steps. The study's processing was this. MIGEC was used to demultiplex reads and group reads by UMI, and MiTCR was used to assemble and quantify clonotypes. To remove erroneous sequences, TCR cDNA sequences were retained only when supported by two or more reads. The tcR package was used for downstream repertoire analysis, with clonotypes matched between fractions based on CDR3 nucleotide sequence plus V segment. VDJmatch was used to annotate antigen specificity against VDJdb, with one amino acid substitution in CDR3 allowed. TCRdb reanalyzed the reads, keeping one entry per CDR3 protein sequence and omitting DNA. The V and J calls shown here were made by TCRdb, not taken from the authors' results. This sample's records show some 340,000 distinct CDR3 sequences. The ten largest account for under 6.5% of the sample.

Notes on this clonotype: This clone's antigen is unknown.

The CDR3 goes from the cysteine to the phenylalanine over 16 residues. Only the protein is on record. This chain is built from TRBV12-3 or TRBV12-4 and TRBJ2-1; TCRdb indicates TRBD1, and absent DNA this call remains unverified. The receptor's source is a man aged 18-70 years in good health. The material sequenced was blood T cells: a sorted CD56 or NKG2C T cell subset, CD4+ or CD8+ T cells, or bulk PBMC T cells (not recorded which). The CDR3: CASSSGGGHRASEQFF.